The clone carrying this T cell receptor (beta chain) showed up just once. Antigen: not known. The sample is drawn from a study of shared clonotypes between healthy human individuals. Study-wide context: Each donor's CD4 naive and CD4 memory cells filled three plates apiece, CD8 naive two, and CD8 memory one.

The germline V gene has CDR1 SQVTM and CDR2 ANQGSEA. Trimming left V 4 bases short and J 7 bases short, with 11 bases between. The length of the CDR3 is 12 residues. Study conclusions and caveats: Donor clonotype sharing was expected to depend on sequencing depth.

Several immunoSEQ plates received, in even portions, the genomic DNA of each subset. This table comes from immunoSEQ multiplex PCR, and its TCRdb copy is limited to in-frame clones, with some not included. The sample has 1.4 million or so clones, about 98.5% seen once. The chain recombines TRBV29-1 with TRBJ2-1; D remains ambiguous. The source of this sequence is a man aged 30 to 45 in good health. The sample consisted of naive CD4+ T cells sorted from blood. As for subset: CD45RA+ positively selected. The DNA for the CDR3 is TGCAGCGTTGTCCCGGGCCCAAATGAGCAGTTCTTC. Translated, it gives CSVVPGPNEQFF.